Listed below are T cell receptor beta chains from one sample, sequenced in a study of blood T cell repertoires in COVID-19. The data were produced by immunoSEQ multiplex PCR, yet TCRdb's version contains in-frame clones alone and is incomplete. Seen here are about 220,000 clones, 80% to 90% observed once, and the top ten hold roughly 3%. What was sequenced was PBMCs or T cells enriched from blood (not recorded which). The source of these receptors is a woman aged 18-29 years in a cohort exposed to, infected with or recovered from COVID-19 (not recorded which). Each CDR3 is given with its conserved first and last residue. The order of the fields is V gene, J gene, clone size, CDR3 protein. Expanded clones get a size class; other rows say once, few or many, or leave the size out.

TRBV11-2,TRBJ2-2,.,CASSLAPFEATGELFF
TRBV7-3,TRBJ2-2,few,CASSTLPGLNGELFF
TRBV6-5,TRBJ2-1,.,CAAHGGLSSYNEQFF
TRBV5-6,TRBJ1-2,.,CASSSTGGYGYTF
TRBV19,TRBJ1-4,.,CASGEKLFF
TRBV25-1,TRBJ1-6,many,CASSPQPGSNSPLHF
TRBV5-1,TRBJ1-4,few,CASSLNPGGDEKLFF
TRBV12-3/TRBV12-4,TRBJ2-5,.,CASSLRGEETQYF
TRBV7-3,TRBJ1-3,.,CASSPQISGNTIYF
TRBV6-5,TRBJ1-5,.,CASSPTFGGDQPQHF
TRBV24-1,TRBJ2-5,.,CATSDSRLAGGGTQYF
TRBV12-3/TRBV12-4,TRBJ2-7,once,CASRGTEGEQYF
TRBV4-1,TRBJ2-7,.,CASSQDSSLSSYEQYF
TRBV6-5,TRBJ1-6,.,CASNTDRGNSPLHF
TRBV2,TRBJ1-2,.,CASSPGQHHGYTF
TRBV10-2,TRBJ1-6,few,CASTLGQINSPLHF
TRBV6-2/TRBV6-3,TRBJ2-3,.,CASSLRDSLDTQYF
TRBV7-2,TRBJ1-1,.,CASSPQQGTTEAFF
TRBV30,TRBJ1-1,.,CAWRTGSTEAFF
TRBV10-3,TRBJ2-1,.,CASPTSGESYNEQFF
TRBV19,TRBJ1-2,.,CASSMAGNLLYGYTF
TRBV10-3,TRBJ2-1,.,CAISESRTSGRGNEQFF
TRBV5-1,TRBJ1-2,.,CASSLIPPQGADGYTF
TRBV10-1,TRBJ1-1,.,CASSEGGVDEAFF
TRBV5-1,TRBJ2-5,.,CASSLVGQGEETQYF
TRBV15,TRBJ2-6,.,CATSGTSSGANVLTF
TRBV18,TRBJ2-2,few,CASSPPKGATNTGELFF
TRBV5-5,TRBJ2-2,.,CASSLVGVSTGELFF
TRBV11-3,TRBJ2-3,.,CASSLDSARGSGDTQYF
TRBV7-6,TRBJ2-5,few,CASSSGLAGGRGETQYF
TRBV6-2/TRBV6-3,TRBJ1-5,.,CASSTGQGGNQPQHF
TRBV5-1,TRBJ2-3,.,CASSWGTSGRPDLTTDTQYF
TRBV19,TRBJ1-4,once,CASTLGPINEKLFF
TRBV5-5,TRBJ1-5,.,CASSLWAGNQPQHF
TRBV3-1/TRBV3-2,TRBJ2-5,few,CASSQVRTLETQYF
TRBV11-3,TRBJ1-4,.,CASSLTPTGQGEKLFF
TRBV28,TRBJ2-7,.,CASSSQDRQRVGYEQYF
TRBV24-1,TRBJ2-2,.,CATSAQMPRTGGTGELFF
TRBV6-5,TRBJ1-1,.,CASSPRTGRNTEAFF
TRBV10-3,TRBJ1-2,once,CAIRGTGQDGYTF
TRBV7-9,TRBJ1-2,.,CASSNKMGQGADGYTF
TRBV4-2,TRBJ2-3,.,CASSQVASEGTDTQYF
TRBV28,TRBJ2-3,.,CASSERGGASPDTQYF
TRBV11-2,TRBJ2-7,.,CASSLGFSSYEQYF
TRBV6-1,TRBJ2-1,few,CASSEETAGRHEQFF
TRBV11-2,TRBJ1-3,.,CASSLDRVSVSGNTIYF
TRBV28,TRBJ1-2,.,CASSFLRGGYTF
TRBV7-6,TRBJ2-1,.,CASSLKWAGGQYHEQFF
TRBV7-2,TRBJ2-1,.,CASSSRTNNEQFF
TRBV5-3,TRBJ1-4,once,CARSSPTPGTTNEKLFF
TRBV12-3/TRBV12-4,TRBJ2-5,.,CASSLRGGETQYF
TRBV29-1,TRBJ2-2,.,CSVEDGRGYTGELFF
TRBV10-2,TRBJ1-6,.,CASSSSGNDYNSPLHF